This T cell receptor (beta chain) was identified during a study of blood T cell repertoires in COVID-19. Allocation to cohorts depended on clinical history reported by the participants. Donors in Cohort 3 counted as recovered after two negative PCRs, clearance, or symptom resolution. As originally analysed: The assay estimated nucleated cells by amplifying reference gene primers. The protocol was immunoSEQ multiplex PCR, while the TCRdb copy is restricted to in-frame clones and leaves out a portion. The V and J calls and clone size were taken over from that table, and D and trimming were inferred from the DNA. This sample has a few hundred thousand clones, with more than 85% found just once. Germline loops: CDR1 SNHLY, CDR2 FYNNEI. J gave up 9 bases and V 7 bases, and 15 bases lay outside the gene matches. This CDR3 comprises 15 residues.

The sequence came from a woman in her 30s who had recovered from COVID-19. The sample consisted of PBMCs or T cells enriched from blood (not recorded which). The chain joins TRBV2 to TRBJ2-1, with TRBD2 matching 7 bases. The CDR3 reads CASMDGGTRMGEQFF. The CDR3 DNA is TGTGCCAGCATGGACGGGGGGACCCGAATGGGTGAGCAGTTCTTC. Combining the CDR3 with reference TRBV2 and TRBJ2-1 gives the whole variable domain EPEVTQTPSHQVTQMGQEVILRCVPISNHLYFYWYRQILGQKVEFLVSFYNNEISEKSEIFDDQFSVERPDGSNFTLKIRSTKLEDSAMYFCASMDGGTRMGEQFFGPGTRLTVL.